The next 3 T cell receptor beta chains were all read from a single sample in a study of cytomegalovirus exposure and HLA in healthy donors. The PCR contained 60 Vbeta and 13 Jbeta primers. Sequencing used immunoSEQ multiplex PCR; TCRdb keeps in-frame clones, though not all of them. The sample carries nearly 200,000 clones, about nine tenths recorded once. Sequenced sample: PBMCs. These receptors were obtained from a man aged 30 to 45 in good health and CMV-seronegative.

V gene TRBV6-1 combines with J gene TRBJ2-7, with TRBD1 matching over 9 bases. Germline V gene lookup returns CDR1 MNHNS and CDR2 SASEGT. V trimming: 0 bases; J trimming: 3 bases; junction bases outside the gene matches: 3. CDR3 length equals 15 residues. Written as DNA, the CDR3 is TGTGCCAGCAGTGAAGCTGGGACAGGGATCTACGAGCAGTACTTC. Protein product: CASSEAGTGIYEQYF.

This clone was seen more than once but under ten times. V is TRBV10-3 and J is TRBJ2-2; TRBD2 matches at 7 bases. Trimming took 3 bases from V and 3 from J; bases not matched to a gene: 1. Germline-derived CDR1 and CDR2 are ENHRY and SYGVKD. The CDR3 covers 14 residues. CDR3 in amino acids: CAISDAGDTGELFF. CDR3 sequence (DNA): TGTGCCATCAGTGATGCGGGGGACACCGGGGAGCTGTTTTTT.

This clone was seen a handful of times. The conserved phenylalanine or tryptophan normally closing the CDR3 is absent here, so this likely arose from a read error. It is unclear where the CDR3 begins or ends on the DNA, so no DNA is shown, and the CDR3 is as TCRdb lists it. The chain has TRBV6-1 and TRBJ1-2. Germline V gene sequence: CDR1 MNHNS, CDR2 SASEGT. Inclusive of both ends, the CDR3 amounts to 10 amino acids. CDR3 amino acids: CASSEPGRGL.